This T cell receptor beta chain was identified during a study of shared clonotypes between healthy human individuals. Sequenced by immunoSEQ multiplex PCR; TCRdb stores in-frame clones only, minus some. The sample carries 950,000 to 1,100,000 clones, more than 75% recorded once. V lost 2 bases, J lost 2 bases, and 15 bases lay in between. Germline CDR1 is SGHVS and CDR2 is FQNEAQ. This CDR3 region has 16 residues. This chain joins TRBV7-8 and TRBJ1-1, with D possibly matching TRBD1 (6 bases). This receptor was taken from a young man in good health. Some clones in this sample may be carry-over from other donors' samples. The sample was memory CD4+ T cells from PBMCs. The subset was: CD45RA-negative fraction. Here the CDR3 reads CASSLYEGHRNTEAFF. In nucleotides, the CDR3 is TGTGCCAGCAGCTTATACGAGGGACACAGAAACACTGAAGCTTTCTTT.